This T cell receptor (beta chain) was recovered during a study of T cell clonotyping in hematopoietic cell transplantation. Study observations and caveats: After transplant, recipient diversity fell while pathologically expanded clonotypes grew through day 180.

Notes on this clone: The target antigen is unknown.

TCRdb keeps only in-frame clones here, not all; method: immunoSEQ multiplex PCR. In the table there are about 5,700 clones, over 70% of which are singletons. Trimming pared 5 bases from V and 3 bases from J, leaving 8 bases between. The CDR3 contains 12 residues. Per germline, CDR1 SNHLY and CDR2 FYNNEI. This receptor was identified in a male patient aged 45-59 years who had an allogeneic stem cell transplant from an unrelated donor, so the T cells may come from the graft donor. Some clones in this sample may be carry-over from other donors' samples. The chain links TRBV2 to TRBJ2-7; D uncertain. Specimen: PBMCs, collected 100 days after allogeneic stem cell transplant. CDR3 sequence reads: CASSPTFYEQYF. The CDR3 nucleotides are TGTGCCAGCAGTCCGACTTTCTACGAGCAGTACTTC.